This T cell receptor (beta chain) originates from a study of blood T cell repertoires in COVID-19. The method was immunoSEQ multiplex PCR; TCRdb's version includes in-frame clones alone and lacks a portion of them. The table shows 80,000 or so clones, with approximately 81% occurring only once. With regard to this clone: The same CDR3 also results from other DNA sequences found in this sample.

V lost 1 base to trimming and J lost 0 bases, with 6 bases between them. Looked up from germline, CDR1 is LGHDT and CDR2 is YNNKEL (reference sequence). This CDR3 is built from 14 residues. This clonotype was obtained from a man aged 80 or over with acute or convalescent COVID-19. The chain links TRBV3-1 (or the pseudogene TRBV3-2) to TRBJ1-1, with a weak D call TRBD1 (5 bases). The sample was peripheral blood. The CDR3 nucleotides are TGTGCCAGCAGCCAAGGGGGGGTGAACACTGAAGCTTTCTTT. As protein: CASSQGGVNTEAFF.